The count of the clone carrying this TCR beta chain is one. Antigen specificity is unknown. CD8 cells regarded as naive lacked CD45RO, were positively chosen for CCR7, and omitted terminally differentiated effector memory CD45RA+ cells. These data originate in a study of shared clonotypes between healthy human individuals. Only in-frame clones appear in the TCRdb table, and some are missing; sequencing was by immunoSEQ multiplex PCR. The table records some 2.1 million clones, about 95% of them present only once. This CDR3 is 15 amino acids long. V gave up 2 bases and J gave up 2 bases, with 12 bases separating them. Germline V gene lookup returns CDR1 SEHNR and CDR2 FQNEAQ (reference sequence). General study points: In contrast to clonotypes shared by all four donors, non-shared clonotypes had lower generation probabilities.

This chain links TRBV7-9 with TRBJ2-5, with a possible D match to TRBD2 (5 bases). This clonotype originated in a man aged 18-30 years in good health. The sequenced material came from naive CD8+ T cells sorted from blood. CDR3 DNA: TGTGCCAGCAGCTTATTGGTCGGAGGTCAAGAGACCCAGTACTTC. Translating gives CASSLLVGGQETQYF.